These T cell receptor beta chains were read from a single sample in a study of shared clonotypes between healthy human individuals. Sequencing used immunoSEQ multiplex PCR; TCRdb keeps in-frame clones, though not all of them. This sample has 2.3 million or so clones; over 90% occur once, and the top ten carry under 0.45%. Sequencing was carried out using naive CD4+ T cells from PBMCs. These receptors were obtained from a man aged 18 to 30 in good health. Some clones in this sample may be carry-over from other donors' samples. The CDR3 runs from the conserved cysteine through the conserved F or W. The D gene is left open where the match is weak. The size of a clone is reported for some rows only, either as once, few or many, or as a class for expanded clones.

v_call,clone_size,d_call,j_call,cdr3_aa,cdr3_nt
TRBV10-3,.,.,TRBJ1-1,CAISGLGGTEAFF,TGTGCCATCAGTGGATTAGGGGGCACTGAAGCTTTCTTT
TRBV19,.,TRBD1,TRBJ2-7,CASSSPGTASYEQYF,TGTGCCAGTAGTAGCCCCGGGACAGCCTCCTACGAGCAGTACTTC
TRBV6-5,.,.,TRBJ2-7,CASSYSPRHRVYEQYF,TGTGCCAGCAGTTACTCGCCGCGTCATAGGGTCTACGAGCAGTACTTC
TRBV6-5,.,.,TRBJ2-3,CASSYSPGVTDTQYF,TGTGCCAGCAGTTACTCGCCGGGAGTTACAGATACGCAGTATTTT
TRBV9,.,.,TRBJ2-1,CASSVASINEQFF,TGTGCCAGCAGCGTAGCATCTATCAATGAGCAGTTCTTC
TRBV4-1,.,TRBD2,TRBJ2-1,CASSSRRGAGGRAGDEQFF,TGCGCCAGCAGCTCCCGACGGGGGGCTGGCGGGAGGGCCGGGGATGAGCAGTTCTTC
TRBV29-1,once,TRBD1,TRBJ1-1,CSVGTGGITEAFF,TGCAGCGTCGGGACAGGGGGGATCACTGAAGCTTTCTTT
TRBV27,.,.,TRBJ1-3,CASRGQGPGNTIYF,TGTGCCAGCAGGGGGCAGGGGCCTGGAAACACCATATATTTT
TRBV9,.,TRBD2,TRBJ2-1,CASSVSAGVSNEQFF,TGTGCCAGCAGCGTAAGTGCGGGAGTGAGCAATGAGCAGTTCTTC
TRBV7-3,.,.,TRBJ2-3,CASSKAGVTDTQYF,TGTGCCAGCAGCAAAGCGGGCGTCACAGATACGCAGTATTTT
TRBV6-4,.,.,TRBJ1-2,CASSENEANYGYTF,TGTGCCAGCAGTGAAAACGAAGCTAACTATGGCTACACCTTC
TRBV19,few,.,TRBJ1-4,CASSIDPQGLNEKLFF,TGTGCCAGTAGTATAGATCCGCAGGGGCTAAATGAAAAACTGTTTTTT
TRBV18,.,TRBD2,TRBJ2-1,CASSLSLAGWTSSYNEQFF,TGTGCCAGCTCACTTTCCCTAGCGGGTTGGACAAGCTCCTACAATGAGCAGTTCTTC
TRBV9,few,TRBD2,TRBJ2-3,CASSAPGLAGDTQYF,TGTGCCAGCAGCGCACCGGGACTAGCGGGAGACACGCAGTATTTT
TRBV4-1,.,.,TRBJ1-1,CASSQEPRPNRGEAFF,TGCGCCAGCAGCCAAGAACCGCGACCCAACCGGGGTGAAGCTTTCTTT
TRBV28,once,TRBD2,TRBJ2-7,CASSSPGLASEQYF,TGTGCCAGCAGCTCCCCGGGACTAGCGTCCGAGCAGTACTTC
TRBV30,.,.,TRBJ1-4,CAWSEGQSTNEKLFF,TGTGCCTGGAGTGAAGGACAGTCAACTAATGAAAAACTGTTTTTT
TRBV6-1,.,.,TRBJ2-1,CASTESSYNEQFF,TGTGCCAGCACGGAGAGCTCCTACAATGAGCAGTTCTTC
TRBV5-1,.,.,TRBJ2-4,CASSYRDTGGDIQYF,TGCGCCAGCAGCTACAGGGACACCGGGGGAGACATTCAGTACTTC
TRBV4-1,.,.,TRBJ2-1,CASSQERHYNEQFF,TGCGCCAGCAGCCAAGAGCGGCATTACAATGAGCAGTTCTTC
TRBV7-2,once,.,TRBJ1-3,CASSSGRATLNTIYF,TGTGCCAGCAGCTCGGGACGGGCCACCCTAAACACCATATATTTT
TRBV18,.,.,TRBJ2-7,CASSLNRGNYEQYF,TGTGCCAGCTCACTCAACAGAGGGAACTACGAGCAGTACTTC
TRBV7-2,few,.,TRBJ1-1,CASSPLGASGTEAFF,TGTGCCAGCAGTCCCCTCGGGGCAAGCGGGACTGAAGCTTTCTTT
TRBV29-1,.,.,TRBJ2-3,CSVGGVGGDADTQYF,TGCAGCGTTGGAGGGGTGGGTGGGGACGCAGATACGCAGTATTTT
TRBV5-1,.,TRBD2,TRBJ2-3,CASSPGTSGTDTQYF,TGCGCCAGCAGCCCCGGGACTAGCGGCACAGATACGCAGTATTTT
TRBV10-3,.,TRBD1,TRBJ1-3,CAISAGTGGRDTIYF,TGTGCCATCAGCGCCGGGACAGGGGGACGGGACACCATATATTTT
TRBV15,.,.,TRBJ1-2,CATSSWESIYGYTF,TGTGCCACCAGCAGCTGGGAGAGCATCTATGGCTACACCTTC
TRBV7-9,.,.,TRBJ2-2,CASSLRLENTGELFF,TGTGCCAGCAGCCTGAGACTAGAGAACACCGGGGAGCTGTTTTTT
TRBV28,.,TRBD1,TRBJ1-4,CASSLPLDREGEKLFF,TGTGCCAGCAGTTTACCGCTGGACAGGGAAGGCGAAAAACTGTTTTTT
TRBV11-2,.,.,TRBJ2-1,CASSLASGTYNEQFF,TGTGCCAGCAGCTTAGCTTCAGGTACCTACAATGAGCAGTTCTTC
TRBV7-2,.,.,TRBJ2-7,CASSSPGRYYEQYF,TGTGCCAGCAGCTCCCCAGGGAGGTACTACGAGCAGTACTTC